This paragraph reports one T cell receptor beta chain. Unmatched junction bases numbered 5, after V lost 0 bases and J lost 5 bases. There are 15 residues in the CDR3. The germline gives CDR1 SGDLS, CDR2 YYNGEE. The data were obtained in a study of cytomegalovirus exposure and HLA in healthy donors. Study summary: Early release data held some 80 million unique TCRs from HLA-typed donors.

PCR was performed using 60 Vbeta and 13 Jbeta primers. Profiling relied on immunoSEQ multiplex PCR, and the TCRdb table lists in-frame clones only, not all of them. The sample lists roughly 200,000 clones; about four fifths were seen once. This clonotype was sampled from a woman in her twenties or thirties in good health and CMV-seropositive. The chain links TRBV9 to TRBJ2-5, with 9 bases aligning to TRBD2. Sequenced material: PBMCs. The CDR3 loop is CASSVGVAGVETQYF. The CDR3 coding sequence is TGTGCCAGCAGCGTAGGGGTAGCGGGAGTGGAGACCCAGTACTTC.